These 29 T cell receptor beta chains share one sample of origin, sequenced in a study of T cells in Graves' hyperthyroidism and ophthalmopathy (dated by TCRdb to between 2018 and 2020). The method was multiplex PCR. TCRdb records Illumina HiSeq 2000 as the sequencer. TCR beta CDR3 regions were amplified from RNA transcripts. The first round of RT-PCR for the TCR CDR3 was performed with the HTBI primer set and the Qiagen OneStep RT-PCR kit. The raw public data were reprocessed by TCRdb itself: fastp quality trimming at Q25, MiXCR clonotype calling, in-frame beta chains only. Under each unique CDR3 protein, matching rows form one entry showing the most common genes and DNA. In this sample the table shows fewer than 700,000 distinct CDR3 sequences, under 20% of which occur a single time. The top ten hold under 20% of the sample. Material: blood. The receptors originated from a woman under 30 with Graves' ophthalmopathy.

This clonotype was seen a few times. J is TRBJ1-1 and V is TRBV19; weak D call: TRBD1 (5 bases). The CDR3 has 16 amino acids. Germline values: CDR1 LNHDA, CDR2 SQIVND (reference sequence). Trimming pared 6 bases from V and 3 bases from J, leaving 20 bases between. The CDR3: CASRETLVLGDTEAFF. As DNA, the CDR3 is TGTGCCAGTAGGGAGACCCTGGTTTTAGGGGACACTGAAGCTTTCTTT.

This clonotype was found many times. The chain joins TRBV28 to TRBJ1-5; 8 bases agree with TRBD1. The CDR3 sequence is 16 residues long. In germline, CDR1 is MDHEN, CDR2 SYDVKM. V shed 5 bases and J 2 bases; nucleotides not matched to a gene: 8. CDR3 nucleotides: TGTGCCAGCAGTACAGACAGGGGCTATGGCAATCAGCCCCAGCATTTT. This sequence encodes CASSTDRGYGNQPQHF.

This clonotype was counted many times. The chain combines TRBV28 with TRBJ1-6; TRBD1 aligns across 9 bases. The length of the CDR3 is 15 residues. From germline, CDR1 is MDHEN and CDR2 SYDVKM. The ends lost 8 bases at V and 7 bases at J; junction bases unmatched: 9. CDR3 amino acids: CASGKSGTGNSPLHF. CDR3 bases: TGTGCCAGCGGGAAATCCGGGACAGGGAATTCACCCCTCCACTTT.

This clonotype was detected only a few times. V and J are TRBV7-9 and TRBJ1-5, with D perhaps matching TRBD1 (6 bases). Trimming cost V 5 bases and J 3 bases, with 11 bases left between them. The CDR3 loop spans 14 amino acids. Looked up from germline, CDR1 is SEHNR and CDR2 is FQNEAQ (reference sequence). CDR3 sequence: CASSIQGTNQPQHF. CDR3 nucleotides: TGTGCCAGCAGCATCCAGGGGACCAATCAGCCCCAGCATTTT. Variable domain in full (rest from reference TRBV7-9 and TRBJ1-5): DTGVSQNPRHKITKRGQNVTFRCDPISEHNRLYWYRQTLGQGPEFLTYFQNEAQLEKSRLLSDRFSAERPKGSFSTLEIQRTEQGDSAMYLCASSIQGTNQPQHFGDGTRLSIL.

This clonotype has only a few counts. The CDR3 nucleotides are TGTGCCAGCAGAGGACTCCTAGGGCGCGGAGGGACTGAAGCTTTCTTT. It codes for CASRGLLGRGGTEAFF. This chain uses TRBV6-1 with TRBJ1-1; D is ambiguous. The CDR3 totals 16 residues. Germline CDR1 is MNHNS and CDR2 is SASEGT. V was trimmed by 6 bases and J by 5 bases, leaving 22 bases between them.

This clonotype came up many times. V usage is TRBV6-1 and J usage is TRBJ1-1; D gene uncertain. Germline CDR1 and CDR2: MNHNS and SASEGT. Trimming took 0 bases from V and 11 from J, leaving 19 bases between them. The CDR3 is 15 residues long. The CDR3 DNA reads TGTGCCAGCAGTGAAGCCTGGCGACCTACCCCGGACGCTTTCTTT. Translating gives CASSEAWRPTPDAFF.

As for this clonotype: A junction boundary mismatches the germline segment, possibly from a read error. The rearrangement links TRBV19 to TRBJ2-1; no reliable D call. Germline CDR1 LNHDA, CDR2 SQIVND (reference sequence). The CDR3 loop spans 15 amino acids. CDR3 coding DNA: TGTGCCAGTAGAATAGACAAGAGCTCCTACAATGAGCAGTTCTTC. Its protein is CASRIDKSSYNEQFF.

This clonotype occurred many times. V and J are TRBV20-1 and TRBJ2-2; D may be TRBD2 (5 bases). Germline CDR1 DFQATT, CDR2 SNEGSKA (reference sequence). V was shortened by 5 bases and J by 1 base, with 17 bases between the two germline ends. CDR3 length: 16 residues. The CDR3 DNA is TGCAGTGCTCGAGCGGTGGGGATGGTGAACACCGGGGAGCTGTTTTTT. Translation gives CSARAVGMVNTGELFF.

The CDR3 spells CATSHLPGQGDGTQYF. CDR3 nucleotides: TGTGCCACCAGCCACCTTCCGGGACAGGGGGACGGTACGCAGTATTTT. The J gene is TRBJ2-3, the V gene TRBV15, with TRBD1 identical over 11 bases. Germline loops: CDR1 LNHNV, CDR2 YYDKDF (reference sequence). The CDR3 runs to 16 residues. Losses at the gene ends were 5 bases for V and 8 bases for J; bases not matched to a gene: 12.

This clonotype was counted at least ten times. The chain employs TRBV19 and TRBJ1-1; tentative D call: TRBD1 (5 bases). Per germline, CDR1 LNHDA and CDR2 SQIVND (reference sequence). The germline V and J ends were trimmed by 2 bases and 4 bases, with 8 bases remaining between them. CDR3 length equals 13 residues. The chain's CDR3 is CASSIQRGTEAFF. For the CDR3, the DNA is TGTGCCAGTAGTATACAAAGGGGCACTGAAGCTTTCTTT.

The chain combines TRBV6-5 with TRBJ1-2, with D unclear. The CDR3 spans 13 residues. Per germline, CDR1 MNHEY and CDR2 SVGAGI. Trimming removed 2 bases at V and 11 bases at J, with 15 bases between. The CDR3 DNA follows: TGTGCCAGCAGTTACGGAGGTCAGGACCTTTACACCTTC. Translated, it gives CASSYGGQDLYTF.

This rearrangement joins TRBV28 to TRBJ2-2; either TRBD1 or TRBD2 may supply D (6 bases each). The CDR3 loop spans 16 amino acids. V was trimmed by 5 bases and J by 2 bases, leaving 15 bases between them. Germline CDR1 MDHEN, CDR2 SYDVKM. The CDR3 reads CASSPAGGPNTGELFF. Here the CDR3 DNA reads TGTGCCAGCAGTCCCGCCGGGGGCCCAAACACCGGGGAGCTGTTTTTT.

This clonotype has at least ten counts. This sequence joins TRBV18 and TRBJ1-1; D call uncertain. V was cut by 4 bases and J by 0 bases, with 6 bases left in between. The germline gives CDR1 KGHSH, CDR2 LQKENI. This CDR3 region has 13 residues. The CDR3 DNA follows: TGTGCCAGCTCACAACGGATGAACACTGAAGCTTTCTTT. This sequence encodes CASSQRMNTEAFF. The whole variable domain, remainder taken from reference TRBV18 and TRBJ1-1, is NAGVMQNPRHLVRRRGQEARLRCSPMKGHSHVYWYRQLPEEGLKFMVYLQKENIIDESGMPKERFSAEFPKEGPSILRIQQVVRGDSAAYFCASSQRMNTEAFFGQGTRLTVV.

The chain carries TRBV20-1 and TRBJ1-5; D remains unclear. Germline-derived CDR1 and CDR2 are DFQATT and SNEGSKA (reference sequence). The CDR3 sequence is 13 residues long. V was shortened by 6 bases and J by 4 bases, with 13 bases between the two germline ends. The CDR3 coding sequence is TGCAGTGCCAATCGTGGAGGGAATCAGCCCCAGCATTTT. Translated, it gives CSANRGGNQPQHF.

The sample holds a few counts of this clonotype. The chain couples TRBV29-1 to TRBJ2-2; 7 bases agree with TRBD1. With 2 bases clipped from V and 6 bases from J, the junction kept 9 bases outside the gene matches. Germline V gives CDR1 SQVTM, CDR2 ANQGSEA. The CDR3 extends over 15 amino acids. The CDR3 DNA is TGCAGCGTTGAAAACCCGACAGGGAGCCCCGGGGAGCTGTTTTTT. Translating gives CSVENPTGSPGELFF.

The chain links TRBV19 to TRBJ2-7; D gene uncertain. The CDR3 runs 13 residues. The germline gives CDR1 LNHDA, CDR2 SQIVND (reference sequence). V gave up 4 bases and J gave up 3 bases, with 10 bases separating them. The CDR3 spells CASSTGPGYEQYF. The CDR3 DNA follows: TGTGCCAGTAGTACAGGCCCTGGCTACGAGCAGTACTTC.

In this sample, this clonotype turned up a few times. This chain links TRBV28 with TRBJ2-7, with 10 nucleotides matching TRBD1. CDR3 length: 15 residues. V shed 6 bases, J shed 2 bases, and the junction held 7 bases outside the gene matches. CDR1 MDHEN and CDR2 SYDVKM come from the germline V gene. CDR3 DNA sequence: TGTGCCAGCAGCCCGACAGGGGGCCATACCTACGAGCAGTACTTC. Translation: CASSPTGGHTYEQYF.

CDR3 region: CASNGQGPPYEQYF. In nucleotides, the CDR3 is TGTGCCAGCAACGGACAGGGTCCTCCCTACGAGCAGTACTTC. The V gene is TRBV6-2 or TRBV6-3, the J gene TRBJ2-7; TRBD1 matches 8 bases. CDR3 length: 14 amino acids. Germline V gene data show CDR1 as MNHEY and CDR2 as SVGEGT. The trim removed 7 bases at V and 2 bases at J, leaving 7 bases unmatched.

This clonotype was seen at least ten times. The J gene is TRBJ1-1, the V gene TRBV5-1; the D is unclear. This CDR3 comprises 16 residues. In germline, CDR1 is SGHRS, CDR2 YFSETQ. Trimming took 0 bases from V and 0 from J, leaving 12 bases between them. The CDR3 spells CASSLEGSFMNTEAFF. As DNA, the CDR3 is TGCGCCAGCAGCTTGGAGGGCAGTTTTATGAACACTGAAGCTTTCTTT.

V is TRBV27 and J is TRBJ1-1; D is ambiguous. This CDR3 spans 13 amino acids. Germline lookup yields CDR1 MNHEY and CDR2 SMNVEV (reference sequence). The V end was cut by 5 bases, the J end by 2 bases, with 9 bases between. This CDR3 is CASSKDGNTEAFF. CDR3 in DNA: TGTGCCAGCAGTAAGGACGGCAACACTGAAGCTTTCTTT.

The chain recombines TRBV29-1 with TRBJ1-2, with 9 bases lining up with TRBD1. This CDR3 is 17 amino acids long. Germline loops: CDR1 SQVTM, CDR2 ANQGSEA. Trimming removed 1 base from V and 3 bases from J; junction bases left unmatched: 12. DNA for the CDR3: TGCAGCGTTGAAGTTCTCGGACAGGGGCAGGGGCACTATGGCTACACCTTC. Amino acid sequence: CSVEVLGQGQGHYGYTF.

In this sample, this clonotype turned up many times. The J gene is TRBJ2-1, the V gene TRBV27; possibly TRBD1 or TRBD2 for D (5 bases each). This CDR3 has 14 amino acids. The V end lost 5 bases, the J end lost 3 bases, and 11 bases lay between the germline ends. CDR1 is MNHEY, CDR2 SMNVEV, per germline (reference sequence). The CDR3 protein is CASSPGTIYNEQFF. The CDR3 DNA reads as TGTGCCAGCAGTCCAGGGACGATCTACAATGAGCAGTTCTTC.

The genes are TRBV5-6 and TRBJ1-5; D unclear. V shed 1 base and J shed 0 bases, with 8 bases lying between them. The germline CDR1 and CDR2 sequences are SGHDT and YYEEEE. The length of the CDR3 is 15 residues. CDR3 protein: CASSLYPNSNQPQHF. As DNA, the CDR3 is TGTGCCAGCAGCTTGTACCCAAATAGCAATCAGCCCCAGCATTTT.

This clonotype was counted only a few times. In DNA form, the CDR3 reads TGTGCCAGCAGCCGACAGGGGGCGGATGGCTACACCTTC. Amino acids: CASSRQGADGYTF. The chain combines TRBV7-9 with TRBJ1-2; the match to TRBD1 covers 10 bases. The CDR3 length is 13 residues. J gave up 6 bases and V 5 bases, and 3 bases lay outside the gene matches. Germline CDR1 reads SEHNR; CDR2 reads FQNEAQ (reference sequence).

This clonotype was recorded a few times. V is TRBV6-5 and J is TRBJ1-2; possibly TRBD1 for D (5 bases). The V gene lost 2 bases and the J gene lost 6 bases, with 7 bases spanning the gap. The length of the CDR3 is 12 residues. Germline V gene data show CDR1 as MNHEY and CDR2 as SVGAGI. The CDR3 region is CASSYARDGYTF. In DNA form, the CDR3 reads TGTGCCAGCAGTTACGCCAGGGATGGCTACACCTTC.

This clonotype was seen many times. The chain recombines TRBV27 with TRBJ2-7, with 10 bases aligning to TRBD1. The CDR3 runs 15 residues. V shed 5 bases, J shed 7 bases, and the junction held 11 bases outside the gene matches. Germline V lookup: CDR1 MNHEY, CDR2 SMNVEV (reference sequence). As DNA, the CDR3 is TGTGCCAGCAGTCCATCCGGGACAGGGGCGCGGGAGCAGTACTTC. Translated: CASSPSGTGAREQYF.

This clonotype appeared many times. This chain connects TRBV29-1 to TRBJ1-1; D call uncertain. The CDR3 is 11 amino acids. V dropped 4 bases and J dropped 2 bases, with 5 bases sitting between them. Germline V gene lookup returns CDR1 SQVTM and CDR2 ANQGSEA. The CDR3 protein is CSVGVNTEAFF. The CDR3 nucleotides are TGCAGCGTTGGCGTAAACACTGAAGCTTTCTTT.

The J gene is TRBJ1-2, the V gene TRBV7-9, with D maybe TRBD1 (5 bases). The CDR3 covers 15 residues. CDR1 is SEHNR, CDR2 FQNEAQ, per germline (reference sequence). Trimming pared 3 bases from V and 4 bases from J, leaving 15 bases between. Here the CDR3 reads CASSFYPGRFYGYTF. CDR3 bases: TGTGCCAGCAGCTTCTACCCGGGACGCTTCTATGGCTACACCTTC.

This clonotype was observed many times. The V call is TRBV11-2, the J call TRBJ2-1; weak D call: TRBD1 (6 bases). The CDR3 runs 15 residues. Trimming removed 0 bases at V and 6 bases at J, with 12 bases between. CDR1 is SGHAT and CDR2 is FQNNGV in the germline V gene. The CDR3 coding sequence is TGTGCCAGCAGCTTAGACAGGGGTGTTTTCAATGAGCAGTTCTTC. It specifies CASSLDRGVFNEQFF.